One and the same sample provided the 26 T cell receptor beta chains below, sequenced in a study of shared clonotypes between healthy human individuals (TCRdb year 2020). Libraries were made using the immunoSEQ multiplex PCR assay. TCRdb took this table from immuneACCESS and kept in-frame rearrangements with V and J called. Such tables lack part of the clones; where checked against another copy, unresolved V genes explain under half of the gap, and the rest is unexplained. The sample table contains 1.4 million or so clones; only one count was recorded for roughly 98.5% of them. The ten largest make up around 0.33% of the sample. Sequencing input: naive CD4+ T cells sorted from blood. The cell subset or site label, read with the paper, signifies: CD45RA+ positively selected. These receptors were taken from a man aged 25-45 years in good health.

The CDR3 sequence: CASSMGLAANEQFF. The CDR3 DNA reads TGTGCCAGCAGTATGGGACTAGCGGCGAATGAGCAGTTCTTC. The chain uses TRBV27 and TRBJ2-1; 11 bases line up with TRBD2. The CDR3 runs to 14 residues. V dropped 5 bases and J dropped 7; count of bases not matched to a gene: 4. Germline V gene lookup returns CDR1 MNHEY and CDR2 SMNVEV (reference sequence).

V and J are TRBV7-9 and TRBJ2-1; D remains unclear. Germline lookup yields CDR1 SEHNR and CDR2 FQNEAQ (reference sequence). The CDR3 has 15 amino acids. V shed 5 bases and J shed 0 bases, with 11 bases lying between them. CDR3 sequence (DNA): TGTGCCAGCAGCCCAAATGTGTACTCCTACAATGAGCAGTTCTTC. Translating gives CASSPNVYSYNEQFF. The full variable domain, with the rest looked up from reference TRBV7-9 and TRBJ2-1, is DTGVSQNPRHKITKRGQNVTFRCDPISEHNRLYWYRQTLGQGPEFLTYFQNEAQLEKSRLLSDRFSAERPKGSFSTLEIQRTEQGDSAMYLCASSPNVYSYNEQFFGPGTRLTVL.

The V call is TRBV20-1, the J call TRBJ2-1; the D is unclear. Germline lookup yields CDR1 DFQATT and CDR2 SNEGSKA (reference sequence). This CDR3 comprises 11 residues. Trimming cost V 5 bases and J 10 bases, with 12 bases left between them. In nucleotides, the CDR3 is TGCAGTGCTCTCTCGACTTGGGAGCAGTTCTTC. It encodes CSALSTWEQFF.

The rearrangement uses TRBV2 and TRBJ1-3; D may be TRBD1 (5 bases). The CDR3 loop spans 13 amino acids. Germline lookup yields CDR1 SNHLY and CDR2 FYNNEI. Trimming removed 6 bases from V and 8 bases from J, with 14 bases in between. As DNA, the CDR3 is TGTGCCAGCAGGTTGGACACATTGGACACCATATATTTT. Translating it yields CASRLDTLDTIYF.

CDR3 protein: CASSVDSYEQYF. In DNA form, the CDR3 reads TGTGCCAGCAGCGTCGACAGCTACGAGCAGTACTTC. The rearrangement uses TRBV11-3 and TRBJ2-7; tentative D call: TRBD1 (5 bases). The CDR3 is 12 residues long. Between the trimmed V and J ends, which lost 5 bases and 3 bases, there was a span of 8 bases. CDR1 and CDR2 (germline): SGHNT, YENEEA.

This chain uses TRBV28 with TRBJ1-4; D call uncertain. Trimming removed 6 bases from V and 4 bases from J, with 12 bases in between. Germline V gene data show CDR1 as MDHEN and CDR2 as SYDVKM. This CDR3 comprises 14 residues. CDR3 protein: CASREGGFNEKLFF. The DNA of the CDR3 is TGTGCCAGCAGAGAAGGCGGATTTAATGAAAAACTGTTTTTT.

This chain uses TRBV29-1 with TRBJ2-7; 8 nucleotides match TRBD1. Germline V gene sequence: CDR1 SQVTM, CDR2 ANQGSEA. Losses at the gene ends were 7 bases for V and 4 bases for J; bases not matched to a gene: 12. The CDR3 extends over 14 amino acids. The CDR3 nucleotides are TGCAGCGCTGCAGGCGGCAGGGGGCCATACGAGCAGTACTTC. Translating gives CSAAGGRGPYEQYF.

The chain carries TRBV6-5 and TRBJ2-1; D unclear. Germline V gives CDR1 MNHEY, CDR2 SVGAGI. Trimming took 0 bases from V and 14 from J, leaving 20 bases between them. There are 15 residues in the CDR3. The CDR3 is CASSYSSDIRPLEFF. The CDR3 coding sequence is TGTGCCAGCAGTTACTCGTCTGATATACGCCCCTTGGAGTTCTTC.

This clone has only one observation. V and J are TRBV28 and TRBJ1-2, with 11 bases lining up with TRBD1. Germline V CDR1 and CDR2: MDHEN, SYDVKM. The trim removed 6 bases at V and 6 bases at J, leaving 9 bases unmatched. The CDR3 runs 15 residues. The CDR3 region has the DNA TGTGCCAGCAGACCTTACCCGGGACAGGGGGATGGCTACACCTTC. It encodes CASRPYPGQGDGYTF.

CDR3 region: CASSLSSGDGGELFF. CDR3 bases: TGTGCCAGCAGCTTGAGTAGCGGGGACGGCGGGGAGCTGTTTTTT. The V call is TRBV5-5, the J call TRBJ2-2, with 8 positions matching TRBD2. Trimming took 1 base from V and 7 from J; bases not matched to a gene: 6. The CDR3 consists of 15 residues. The germline V gene encodes CDR1 SGHKS and CDR2 YYEKEE (reference sequence).

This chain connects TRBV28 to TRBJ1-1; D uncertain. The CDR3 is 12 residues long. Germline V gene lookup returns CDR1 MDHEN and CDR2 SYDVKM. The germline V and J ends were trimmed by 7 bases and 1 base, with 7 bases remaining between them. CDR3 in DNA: TGTGCCAGCACCCCACAGAACACTGAAGCTTTCTTT. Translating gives CASTPQNTEAFF.

The CDR3 DNA reads TGCGCCAGCAGCCTGCGCCCGACTAGCGGGGTCGTCGAGCAGTACTTC. Translating it yields CASSLRPTSGVVEQYF. This chain joins TRBV4-1 and TRBJ2-7, with TRBD2 matching 11 bases. Germline V gene data show CDR1 as MGHRA and CDR2 as YSYEKL. This CDR3 contains 16 residues. Losses at the gene ends were 4 bases for V and 6 bases for J; bases not matched to a gene: 11.

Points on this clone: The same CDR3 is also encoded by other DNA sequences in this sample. Here the CDR3 reads CASSRDRINQPQHF. In DNA, the CDR3 is TGTGCCAGCAGTCGCGACAGGATCAATCAGCCCCAGCATTTT. V gene TRBV6-5 combines with J gene TRBJ1-5; D may be TRBD1 (6 bases). V was shortened by 5 bases and J by 3 bases, with 11 bases between the two germline ends. CDR3 length: 14 amino acids. The germline CDR1 and CDR2 sequences are MNHEY and SVGAGI.

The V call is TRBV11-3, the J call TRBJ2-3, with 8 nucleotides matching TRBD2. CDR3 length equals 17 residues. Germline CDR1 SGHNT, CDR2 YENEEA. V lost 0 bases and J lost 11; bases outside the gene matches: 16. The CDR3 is CASSLDGLAGPTSEQYF. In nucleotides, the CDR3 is TGTGCCAGCAGCTTAGATGGGTTAGCGGGGCCCACCTCGGAGCAGTATTTT.

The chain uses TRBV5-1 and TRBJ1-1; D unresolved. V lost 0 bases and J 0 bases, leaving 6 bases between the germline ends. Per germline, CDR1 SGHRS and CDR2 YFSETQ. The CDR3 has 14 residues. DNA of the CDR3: TGCGCCAGCAGCTTGGCCACCATGAACACTGAAGCTTTCTTT. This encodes CASSLATMNTEAFF.

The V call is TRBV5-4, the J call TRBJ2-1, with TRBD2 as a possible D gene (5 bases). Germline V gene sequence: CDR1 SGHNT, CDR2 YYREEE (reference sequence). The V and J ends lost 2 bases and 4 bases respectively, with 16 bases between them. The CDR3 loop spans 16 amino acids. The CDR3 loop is CASSLGRSGTYNEQFF. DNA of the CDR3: TGTGCCAGCAGCTTAGGGCGGAGCGGTACATACAATGAGCAGTTCTTC.

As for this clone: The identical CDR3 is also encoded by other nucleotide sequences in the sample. The CDR3 region has the DNA TGTGCCAGCAGCGTAGGTACTAGCGGGGTTTACAATGAGCAGTTCTTC. It translates to CASSVGTSGVYNEQFF. The chain joins TRBV9 to TRBJ2-1, with 10 bases lining up with TRBD2. CDR1 and CDR2 from the germline V gene are SGDLS and YYNGEE. The trim removed 0 bases at V and 4 bases at J, leaving 4 bases unmatched. CDR3 length equals 16 residues.

CDR3 DNA: TGTGCCAGCAGTGCCCGTGGGCGGGGATCCTACGAGCAGTACTTC. Its translation: CASSARGRGSYEQYF. The chain couples TRBV6-1 to TRBJ2-7; weak D call: TRBD2 (6 bases). CDR1 and CDR2 (germline): MNHNS, SASEGT. The CDR3 loop spans 15 amino acids. Trimming left V 4 bases short and J 1 base short, with 14 bases between.

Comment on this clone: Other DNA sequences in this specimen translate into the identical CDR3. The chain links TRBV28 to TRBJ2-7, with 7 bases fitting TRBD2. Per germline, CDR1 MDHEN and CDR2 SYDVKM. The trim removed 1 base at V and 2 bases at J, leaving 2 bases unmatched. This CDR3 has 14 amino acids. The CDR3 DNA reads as TGTGCCAGCAGTTTATTGGCGGGAGCCTACGAGCAGTACTTC. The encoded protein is CASSLLAGAYEQYF.

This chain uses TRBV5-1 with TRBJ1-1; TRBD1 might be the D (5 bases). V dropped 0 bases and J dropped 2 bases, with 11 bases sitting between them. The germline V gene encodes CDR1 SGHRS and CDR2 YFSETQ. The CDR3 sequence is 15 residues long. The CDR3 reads CASSLAVGGNTEAFF. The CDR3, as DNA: TGCGCCAGCAGCTTGGCAGTCGGGGGTAACACTGAAGCTTTCTTT.

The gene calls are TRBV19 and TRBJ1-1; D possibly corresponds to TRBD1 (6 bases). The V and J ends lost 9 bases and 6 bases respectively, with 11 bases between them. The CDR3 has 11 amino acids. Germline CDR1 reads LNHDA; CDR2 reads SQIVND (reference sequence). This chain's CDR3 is CASGRGAEAFF. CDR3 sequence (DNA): TGTGCCAGCGGCAGGGGCGCTGAAGCTTTCTTT.

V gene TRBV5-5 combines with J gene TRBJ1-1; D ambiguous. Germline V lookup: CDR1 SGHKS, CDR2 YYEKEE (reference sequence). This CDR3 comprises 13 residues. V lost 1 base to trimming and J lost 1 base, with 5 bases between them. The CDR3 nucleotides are TGTGCCAGCAGCTTGCATGCGAACACTGAAGCTTTCTTT. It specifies CASSLHANTEAFF. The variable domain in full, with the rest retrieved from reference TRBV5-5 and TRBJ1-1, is DAGVTQSPTHLIKTRGQQVTLRCSPISGHKSVSWYQQVLGQGPQFIFQYYEKEERGRGNFPDRFSARQFPNYSSELNVNALLLGDSALYLCASSLHANTEAFFGQGTRLTVV.

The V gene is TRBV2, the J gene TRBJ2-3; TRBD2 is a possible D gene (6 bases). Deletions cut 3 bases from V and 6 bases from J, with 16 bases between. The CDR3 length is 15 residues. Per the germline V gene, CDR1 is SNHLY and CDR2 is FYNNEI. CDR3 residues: CASSDRREWEDTQYF. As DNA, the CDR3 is TGTGCCAGCAGTGATAGACGGGAGTGGGAGGATACGCAGTATTTT.

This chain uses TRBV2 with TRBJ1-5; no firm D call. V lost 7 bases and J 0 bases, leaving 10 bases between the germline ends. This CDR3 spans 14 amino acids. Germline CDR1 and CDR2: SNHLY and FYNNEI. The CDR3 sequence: CASKSDGSNQPQHF. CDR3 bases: TGTGCCAGCAAATCGGACGGTAGCAATCAGCCCCAGCATTTT.

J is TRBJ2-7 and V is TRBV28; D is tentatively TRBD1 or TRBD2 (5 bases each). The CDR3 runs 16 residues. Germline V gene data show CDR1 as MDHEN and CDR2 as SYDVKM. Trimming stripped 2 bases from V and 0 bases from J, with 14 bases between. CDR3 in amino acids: CASSLAGDPSSYEQYF. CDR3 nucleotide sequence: TGTGCCAGCAGTTTAGCTGGGGACCCCTCCTCCTACGAGCAGTACTTC.

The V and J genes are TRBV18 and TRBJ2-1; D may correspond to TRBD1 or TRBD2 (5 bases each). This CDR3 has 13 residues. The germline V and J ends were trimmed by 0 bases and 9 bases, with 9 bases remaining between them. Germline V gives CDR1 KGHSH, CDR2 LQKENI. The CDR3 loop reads CASSPPGRSEQFF. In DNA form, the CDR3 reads TGTGCCAGCTCACCACCGGGACGAAGTGAGCAGTTCTTC.